A selection of T cell receptor beta chains follows, all from one sample in a study of blood T cell repertoires in COVID-19. Assay used: immunoSEQ multiplex PCR; TCRdb lists only in-frame clones, some missing. Among over 200,000 clones listed, approximately 86% were seen once. Material for sequencing was PBMCs or T cells enriched from blood (not recorded which). These receptors were taken from a woman under 40 who had been exposed to COVID-19. Both conserved end residues are part of each CDR3. The D gene is left open where the match is weak. Only some rows state a clone size, as once, few, many or a class for expanded clones.

clone_size	v_call	j_call	d_call	cdr3_nt	cdr3_aa
.	TRBV7-2	TRBJ2-7	.	TGTGCCAGCAGCTCTCACAGGGTCACCTACGAGCAGTACTTC	CASSSHRVTYEQYF
.	TRBV7-8	TRBJ1-6	TRBD1	TGTGCCAGCAGCTCCACTGGGACAGGGTTCGGCTCCTATAATTCACCCCTCCACTTT	CASSSTGTGFGSYNSPLHF
.	TRBV7-2	TRBJ2-7	.	TGTGCCAGCAGCTCCGACGACACGACCAACTACGAGCAGTACTTC	CASSSDDTTNYEQYF
.	TRBV4-2	TRBJ1-5	.	TGTGCCAGCAGCCAAGGAGAGGAGGGGCTCTATCAGCCCCAGCATTTT	CASSQGEEGLYQPQHF
once	TRBV5-1	TRBJ2-2	TRBD2	TGCGCCAGCAGCAGGGGACTAGCCGTCACCGGGGAGCTGTTTTTT	CASSRGLAVTGELFF
.	TRBV11-2	TRBJ2-7	TRBD2	TGTGCCAGCAGCTTACACGGACTAGCGGGGGCCTACGAGCAGTACTTC	CASSLHGLAGAYEQYF
.	TRBV5-4	TRBJ1-1	TRBD1	TGTGCCAGCAGCACCGGCAGGGGGATTGAAGCTTTCTTT	CASSTGRGIEAFF
few	TRBV24-1	TRBJ1-2	TRBD1	TGTGCCACCAGTGATCCTGGACAGGGGAATGGCTATGGCTACACCTTC	CATSDPGQGNGYGYTF
.	TRBV6-5	TRBJ2-7	TRBD2	TGTGCCAGCAACCTTCGGGGGGGCTCCTACGAGCAGTACTTC	CASNLRGGSYEQYF
.	TRBV6-5	TRBJ1-1	TRBD1	TGTGCCAGCAGCATCCAAGGACAGGGCGCAGCTTTCTTT	CASSIQGQGAAFF
.	TRBV7-6	TRBJ2-3	.	TGTGCCAGCTATTCACCCGGGATGGCGCAGTATTTT	CASYSPGMAQYF
.	TRBV5-4	TRBJ1-3	.	TGTGCCAGCAGCCCCGGGGGGGGGAAAAAATCTGGAAACACCATATATTTT	CASSPGGGKKSGNTIYF
.	TRBV18	TRBJ2-3	TRBD2	TGTGCCAGCTCACCACCGACGAGCGGGGGAGTCACGAATACGCAGTATTTT	CASSPPTSGGVTNTQYF
.	TRBV6-1	TRBJ1-4	TRBD1	TGTGCCAGCAGTGGTGTGCCAGGGGGCCTAACTAATGAAAAACTGTTTTTT	CASSGVPGGLTNEKLFF
.	TRBV28	TRBJ1-3	TRBD1	TGTGCCAGCACCCTACAGGGGACTGGAAACACCATATATTTT	CASTLQGTGNTIYF
.	TRBV5-4	TRBJ2-1	.	TGTGCCAGCAGCTCTCACGGCAATGAGCAGTTCTTC	CASSSHGNEQFF
few	TRBV3-1/TRBV3-2	TRBJ1-1	TRBD1	TGTGCCAGCAGGCTAGGACAGGGGCGTGAAGCTTTCTTT	CASRLGQGREAFF
.	TRBV5-8	TRBJ1-2	.	TGTGCCAGCAGCTTGTCTGATGGCTACACCTTC	CASSLSDGYTF
.	TRBV5-1	TRBJ2-2	TRBD2	TGCGCCAGCAGTCGAAGCGGGGGATACACCGGGGAGCTGTTTTTT	CASSRSGGYTGELFF
.	TRBV9	TRBJ2-2	TRBD1	TGTGCCAGCACAGGGGGCGACACCGGGGAGCTGTTTTTT	CASTGGDTGELFF
.	TRBV11-3	TRBJ2-7	TRBD2	TGTGCCAGCAGCTTGGGGGGGGACTACGAGCAGTACTTC	CASSLGGDYEQYF
.	TRBV9	TRBJ1-4	TRBD1	TGTGCCAGCAGCCCAGGGGGTCGCACTAATGAAAAACTGTTTTTT	CASSPGGRTNEKLFF
.	TRBV4-1	TRBJ1-1	.	TGCGCCAGCAGCCCTCAGGCGAACACTGAAGCTTTCTTT	CASSPQANTEAFF
.	TRBV27	TRBJ1-6	.	TGTGCCAGCAGTTTATCACCTGCCGGGAATTCACCCCTCCACTTT	CASSLSPAGNSPLHF
.	TRBV10-3	TRBJ2-2	.	TGTGCCATGGGGCAAGGGCGACCCAACACCGGGGAGCTGTTTTTT	CAMGQGRPNTGELFF
.	TRBV5-1	TRBJ2-7	.	TGCGCCAGCAGCTCCAAGCCCGGTGGCGAGCAGTACTTC	CASSSKPGGEQYF
few	TRBV19	TRBJ2-2	.	TGTGCCAGTAGCCAACCCAGGGCCCAGCACGCCGGGGAGCTGTTTTTT	CASSQPRAQHAGELFF
.	TRBV14	TRBJ2-7	TRBD2	TGTGCCAGCAGCCAAGGGGGGGGGAATGACTACGAGCAGTACTTC	CASSQGGGNDYEQYF
few	TRBV2	TRBJ1-1	.	TGTGCCAGCATAAGCCAGGGCGCTGAAGCTTTCTTT	CASISQGAEAFF
once	TRBV4-1	TRBJ2-1	.	TGCGCCAGCAGCCAAGAAGTAGGGAGTGAGCAGTTCTTC	CASSQEVGSEQFF
.	TRBV24-1	TRBJ2-3	.	TGTGCCACCAGTCAACAGGGTACGGATACGCAGTATTTT	CATSQQGTDTQYF
once	TRBV2	TRBJ1-6	.	TGTGCCAGCAGTGACTCGCAGGGAAATTCACCCCTCCACTTT	CASSDSQGNSPLHF
.	TRBV19	TRBJ1-3	.	TGTGCCAGTATCGGACAGAGCTCTGGAAACACCATATATTTT	CASIGQSSGNTIYF
.	TRBV3-1/TRBV3-2	TRBJ1-5	.	TGTGCCAGCAGCCAAGATCACTTTGGTCAGCCCCAGCATTTT	CASSQDHFGQPQHF
.	TRBV3-1/TRBV3-2	TRBJ1-6	.	TGTGCCAGCAGCCAAGAGGGCTCTAATTCACCCCTCCACTTT	CASSQEGSNSPLHF
.	TRBV10-3	TRBJ2-6	.	TGTGCCATCAGTGAAATGGGAGCTGGGGCCAACGTCCTGACTTTC	CAISEMGAGANVLTF
.	TRBV10-2	TRBJ1-5	TRBD1	TGCGCCAGCAGTCACCAGGGGGGTCAGGTCAATCAGCCCCAGCATTTT	CASSHQGGQVNQPQHF
.	TRBV6-5	TRBJ2-7	TRBD2	TGTGCCAGCAGTTACTCGGGACTAGCGGGGGACTACGAGCAGTACTTC	CASSYSGLAGDYEQYF
.	TRBV15	TRBJ2-3	TRBD1	TGTGCCACCACCAGACAGGGGGGCACAGATACGCAGTATTTT	CATTRQGGTDTQYF
.	TRBV5-1	TRBJ2-4	TRBD1	TGCGCCAGCAGCCCCACAGGGGGCATTCAGTACTTC	CASSPTGGIQYF
.	TRBV21-1	TRBJ1-2	.	TGTGCCAGCCGTAAGGACAGGGAGGGCCCACAGTATGGCTACACCTTC	CASRKDREGPQYGYTF
.	TRBV27	TRBJ2-2	.	TGTGCCAGCAGTTTACGACAGATTCGGATCGGCACCGGGGAGCTGTTTTTT	CASSLRQIRIGTGELFF
.	TRBV5-1	TRBJ1-2	.	TGCGCCAGCAGCTTGGGATCAGGGGAGAACTATGGCTACACCTTC	CASSLGSGENYGYTF
.	TRBV5-6	TRBJ2-7	.	TGTGCCAGCAGAAGGATAGGGGGATCCTCCTACGAGCAGTACTTC	CASRRIGGSSYEQYF